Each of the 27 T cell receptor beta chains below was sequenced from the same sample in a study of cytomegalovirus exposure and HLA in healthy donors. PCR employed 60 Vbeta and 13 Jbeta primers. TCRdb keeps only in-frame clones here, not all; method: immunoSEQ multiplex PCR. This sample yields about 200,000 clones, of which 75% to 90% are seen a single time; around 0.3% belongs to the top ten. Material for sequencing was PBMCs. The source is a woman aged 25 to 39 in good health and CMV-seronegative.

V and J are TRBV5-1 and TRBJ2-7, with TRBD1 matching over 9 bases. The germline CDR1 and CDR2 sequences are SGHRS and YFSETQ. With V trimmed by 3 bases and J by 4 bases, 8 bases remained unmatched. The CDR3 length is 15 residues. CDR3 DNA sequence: TGCGCCAGCAGCTGGAGACAGGGGGGGGTATACGAGCAGTACTTC. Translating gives CASSWRQGGVYEQYF. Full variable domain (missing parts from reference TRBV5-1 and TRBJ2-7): KAGVTQTPRYLIKTRGQQVTLSCSPISGHRSVSWYQQTPGQGLQFLFEYFSETQRNKGNFPGRFSGRQFSNSRSEMNVSTLELGDSALYLCASSWRQGGVYEQYFGPGTRLTVT.

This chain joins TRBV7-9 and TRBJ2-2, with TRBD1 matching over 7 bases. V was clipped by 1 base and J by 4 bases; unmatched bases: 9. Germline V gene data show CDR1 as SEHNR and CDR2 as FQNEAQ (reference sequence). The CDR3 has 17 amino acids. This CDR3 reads CASSLGSGTAFTGELFF. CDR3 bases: TGTGCCAGCAGCTTAGGTTCCGGGACAGCTTTCACCGGGGAGCTGTTTTTT. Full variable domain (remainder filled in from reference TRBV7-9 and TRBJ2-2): DTGVSQNPRHKITKRGQNVTFRCDPISEHNRLYWYRQTLGQGPEFLTYFQNEAQLEKSRLLSDRFSAERPKGSFSTLEIQRTEQGDSAMYLCASSLGSGTAFTGELFFGEGSRLTVL.

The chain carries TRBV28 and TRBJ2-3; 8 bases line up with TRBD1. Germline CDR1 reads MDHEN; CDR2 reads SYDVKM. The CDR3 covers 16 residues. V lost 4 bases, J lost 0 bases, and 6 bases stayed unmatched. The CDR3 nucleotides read TGTGCCAGCAGTTCCGGACAGGGACCTAGCACAGATACGCAGTATTTT. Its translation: CASSSGQGPSTDTQYF.

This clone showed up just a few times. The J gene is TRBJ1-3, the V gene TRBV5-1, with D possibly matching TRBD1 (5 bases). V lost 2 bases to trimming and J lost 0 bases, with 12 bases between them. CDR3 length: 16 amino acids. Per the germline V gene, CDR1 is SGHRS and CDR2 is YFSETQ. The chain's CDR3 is CASSLEGVPSGNTIYF. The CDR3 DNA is TGCGCCAGCAGCTTAGAAGGGGTCCCCTCTGGAAACACCATATATTTT.

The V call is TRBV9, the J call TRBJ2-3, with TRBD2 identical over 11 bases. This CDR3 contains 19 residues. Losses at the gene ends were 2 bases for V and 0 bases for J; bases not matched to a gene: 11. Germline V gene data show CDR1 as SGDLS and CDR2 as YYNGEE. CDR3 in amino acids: CASSVPRDTSGGSTDTQYF. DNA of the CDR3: TGTGCCAGCAGCGTTCCCAGGGACACTAGCGGGGGAAGCACAGATACGCAGTATTTT.

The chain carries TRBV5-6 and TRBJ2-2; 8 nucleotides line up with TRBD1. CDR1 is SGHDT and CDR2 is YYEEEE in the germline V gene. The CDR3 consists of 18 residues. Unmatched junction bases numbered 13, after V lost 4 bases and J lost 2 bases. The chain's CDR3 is CASSVRGPSHSNTGELFF. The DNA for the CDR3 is TGTGCCAGCAGCGTCAGGGGGCCCTCGCACTCAAACACCGGGGAGCTGTTTTTT.

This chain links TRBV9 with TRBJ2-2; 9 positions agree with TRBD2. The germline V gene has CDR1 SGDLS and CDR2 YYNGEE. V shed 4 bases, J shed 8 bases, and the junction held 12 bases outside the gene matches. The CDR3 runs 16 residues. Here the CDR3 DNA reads TGTGCCAGCAGCTCATTAGCGGGAGATACAAGGGGGGAGCTGTTTTTT. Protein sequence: CASSSLAGDTRGELFF.

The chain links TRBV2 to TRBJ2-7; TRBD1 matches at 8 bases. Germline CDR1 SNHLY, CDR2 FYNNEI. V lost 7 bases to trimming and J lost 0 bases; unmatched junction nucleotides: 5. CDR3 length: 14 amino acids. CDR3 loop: CASTPTGGSYEQYF. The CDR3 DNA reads TGTGCCAGCACTCCTACAGGGGGCTCCTACGAGCAGTACTTC.

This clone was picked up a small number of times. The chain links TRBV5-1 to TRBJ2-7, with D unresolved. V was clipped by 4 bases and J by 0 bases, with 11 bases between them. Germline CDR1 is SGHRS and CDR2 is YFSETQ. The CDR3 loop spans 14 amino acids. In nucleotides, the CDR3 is TGCGCCAGCAGCCCAGTGACTTTCTCCTACGAGCAGTACTTC. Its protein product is CASSPVTFSYEQYF.

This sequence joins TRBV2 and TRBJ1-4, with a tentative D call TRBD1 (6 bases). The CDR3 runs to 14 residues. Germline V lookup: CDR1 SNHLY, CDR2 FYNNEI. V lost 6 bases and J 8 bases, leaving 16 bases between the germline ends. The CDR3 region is CASSFTGRREKLFF. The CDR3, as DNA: TGTGCCAGCAGCTTTACAGGGAGACGGGAAAAACTGTTTTTT.

The DNA for the CDR3 is TGCGCCAGCAGCCAACTTGGGAGTTCCCCCACGGTCGGGGAGCTGTTTTTT. Translation: CASSQLGSSPTVGELFF. The V call is TRBV4-1, the J call TRBJ2-2; possible D gene TRBD2, 5 bases. V was shortened by 2 bases and J by 7 bases, with 20 bases between the two germline ends. The CDR3 is 17 residues long. The V gene's germline CDR1 is MGHRA and CDR2 YSYEKL.

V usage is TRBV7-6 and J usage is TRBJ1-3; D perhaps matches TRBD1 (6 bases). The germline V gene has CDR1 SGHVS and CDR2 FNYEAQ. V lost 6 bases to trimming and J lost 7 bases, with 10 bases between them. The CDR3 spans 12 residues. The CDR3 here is CASSRQGNTIYF. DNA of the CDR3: TGTGCCAGCAGTCGTCAGGGGAACACCATATATTTT.

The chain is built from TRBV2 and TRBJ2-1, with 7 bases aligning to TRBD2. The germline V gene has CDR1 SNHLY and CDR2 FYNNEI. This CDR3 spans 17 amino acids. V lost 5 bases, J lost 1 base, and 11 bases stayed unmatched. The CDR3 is CASSPLLIAGSYNEQFF. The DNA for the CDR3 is TGTGCCAGCAGTCCCCTATTGATAGCGGGTTCCTACAATGAGCAGTTCTTC.

The CDR3 protein is CASSEAPRTEAFF. CDR3 bases: TGTGCCAGCAGTGAAGCCCCCAGGACTGAAGCTTTCTTT. The chain uses TRBV6-1 and TRBJ1-1; D not resolved. V lost 0 bases and J lost 5, with 7 bases in between. From germline, CDR1 is MNHNS and CDR2 SASEGT. The CDR3 covers 13 residues.

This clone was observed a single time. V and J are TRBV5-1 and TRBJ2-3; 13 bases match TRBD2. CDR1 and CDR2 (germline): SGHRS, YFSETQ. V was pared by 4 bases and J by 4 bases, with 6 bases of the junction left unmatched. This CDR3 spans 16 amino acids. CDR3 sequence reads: CASSPVTSGGADTQYF. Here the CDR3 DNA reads TGCGCCAGCAGCCCTGTCACTAGCGGGGGGGCAGATACGCAGTATTTT.

This chain's CDR3 is CASSLTGEDTQYF. In DNA form, the CDR3 reads TGTGCCAGCAGCTTGACAGGGGAAGATACGCAGTATTTT. This chain links TRBV11-2 with TRBJ2-3; 8 nucleotides line up with TRBD1. V lost 3 bases, J lost 5 bases, and 1 base stayed unmatched. The CDR3 has 13 residues. Germline CDR1 reads SGHAT; CDR2 reads FQNNGV.

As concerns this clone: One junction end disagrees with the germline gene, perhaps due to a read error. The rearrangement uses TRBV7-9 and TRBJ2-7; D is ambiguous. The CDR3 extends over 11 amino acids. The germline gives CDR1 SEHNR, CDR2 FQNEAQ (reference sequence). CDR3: CSSSEAYEQYF. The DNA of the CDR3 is TGTTCCAGCAGCGAAGCCTATGAGCAGTACTTC. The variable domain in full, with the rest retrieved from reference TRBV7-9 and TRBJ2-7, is DTGVSQNPRHKITKRGQNVTFRCDPISEHNRLYWYRQTLGQGPEFLTYFQNEAQLEKSRLLSDRFSAERPKGSFSTLEIQRTEQGDSAMYLCSSSEAYEQYFGPGTRLTVT.

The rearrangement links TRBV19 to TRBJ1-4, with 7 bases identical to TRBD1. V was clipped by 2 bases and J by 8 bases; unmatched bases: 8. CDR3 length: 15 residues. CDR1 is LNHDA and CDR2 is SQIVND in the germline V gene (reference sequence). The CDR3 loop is CASSIISRDSEKLFF. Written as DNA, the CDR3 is TGTGCCAGTAGTATAATCTCGCGGGACAGCGAAAAACTGTTTTTT.

The CDR3 reads CASSEPLAGYNEQFF. The DNA for the CDR3 is TGTGCCAGCAGTGAACCCCTAGCGGGTTACAATGAGCAGTTCTTC. This chain links TRBV25-1 with TRBJ2-1; 8 nucleotides agree with TRBD2. The CDR3 extends over 15 amino acids. Germline CDR1 and CDR2: MGHDK and SYGVNS. The V and J ends lost 2 bases and 4 bases, in that order; junction bases with no gene match: 4. Looking up the rest from reference TRBV25-1 and TRBJ2-1 gives the full variable domain: EADIYQTPRYLVIGTGKKITLECSQTMGHDKMYWYQQDPGMELHLIHYSYGVNSTEKGDLSSESTVSRIRTEHFPLTLESARPSHTSQYLCASSEPLAGYNEQFFGPGTRLTVL.

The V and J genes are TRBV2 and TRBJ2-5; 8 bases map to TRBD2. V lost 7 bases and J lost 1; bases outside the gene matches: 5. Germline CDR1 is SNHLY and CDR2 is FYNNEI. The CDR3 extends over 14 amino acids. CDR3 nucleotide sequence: TGTGCCAGCAATGTGGCGGGAGGCCAAGAGACCCAGTACTTC. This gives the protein CASNVAGGQETQYF.

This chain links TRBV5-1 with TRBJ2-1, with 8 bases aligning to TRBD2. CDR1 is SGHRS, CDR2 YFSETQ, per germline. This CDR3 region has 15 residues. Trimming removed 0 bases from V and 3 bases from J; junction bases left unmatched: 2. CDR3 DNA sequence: TGCGCCAGCAGCTTGGTCGCGGGAGGCTACAATGAGCAGTTCTTC. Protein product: CASSLVAGGYNEQFF.

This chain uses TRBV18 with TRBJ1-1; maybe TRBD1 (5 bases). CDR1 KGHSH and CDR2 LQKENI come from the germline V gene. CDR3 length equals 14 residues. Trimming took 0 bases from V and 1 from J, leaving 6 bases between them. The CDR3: CASSPPQANTEAFF. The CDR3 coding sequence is TGTGCCAGCTCACCACCACAGGCGAACACTGAAGCTTTCTTT.

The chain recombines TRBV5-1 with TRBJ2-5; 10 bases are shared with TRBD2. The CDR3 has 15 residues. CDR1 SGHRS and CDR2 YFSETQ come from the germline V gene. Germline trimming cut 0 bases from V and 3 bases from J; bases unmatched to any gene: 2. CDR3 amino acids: CASSLEAGGKETQYF. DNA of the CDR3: TGCGCCAGCAGCTTGGAAGCGGGAGGGAAAGAGACCCAGTACTTC. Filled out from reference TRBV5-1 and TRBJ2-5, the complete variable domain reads KAGVTQTPRYLIKTRGQQVTLSCSPISGHRSVSWYQQTPGQGLQFLFEYFSETQRNKGNFPGRFSGRQFSNSRSEMNVSTLELGDSALYLCASSLEAGGKETQYFGPGTRLLVL.

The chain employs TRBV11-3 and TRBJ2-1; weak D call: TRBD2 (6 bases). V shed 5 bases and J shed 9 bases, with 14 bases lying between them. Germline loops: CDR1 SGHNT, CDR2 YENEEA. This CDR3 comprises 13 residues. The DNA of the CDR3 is TGTGCCAGCAGCAAGAGGCAGGGAGGTGAGCAGTTCTTC. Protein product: CASSKRQGGEQFF.

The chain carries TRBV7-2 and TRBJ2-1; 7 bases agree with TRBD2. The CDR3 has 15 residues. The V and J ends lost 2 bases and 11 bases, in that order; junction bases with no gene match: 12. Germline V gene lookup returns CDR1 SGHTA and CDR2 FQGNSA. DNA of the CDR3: TGTGCCAGCAGCTTAACGTTGGGGGAGGGCTACAAGCAGTTCTTC. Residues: CASSLTLGEGYKQFF.

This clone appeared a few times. CDR3 region: CASSVDSTDTQYF. DNA for the CDR3: TGCGCCAGCAGCGTAGACTCCACAGATACGCAGTATTTT. The chain has TRBV5-1 and TRBJ2-3, with unresolved D. Deletions cut 4 bases from V and 2 bases from J, with 8 bases between. This CDR3 has 13 residues. Germline V gene lookup returns CDR1 SGHRS and CDR2 YFSETQ.

This CDR3 is CASSRATGEVDTQYF. In DNA form, the CDR3 reads TGTGCCAGCAGCCGGGCCACAGGGGAGGTAGATACGCAGTATTTT. The chain carries TRBV7-2 and TRBJ2-3; perhaps TRBD1 as D (7 bases). V was pared by 5 bases and J by 5 bases, with 17 bases between. The germline V gene encodes CDR1 SGHTA and CDR2 FQGNSA. The CDR3 is made up of 15 amino acids.